The T cell receptor beta chain described here comes from a study of blood T cell repertoires in COVID-19. For the study at large: COVID-19 samples collected from the United States, Italy and Spain covered acute and convalescent phases. From T cells, B-cell-depleted T cells, or PBMCs came the material, which was cDNA or gDNA.

V lost 6 bases to trimming and J lost 4 bases; unmatched junction nucleotides: 4. This CDR3 contains 13 residues. Germline CDR1 and CDR2: MNHEY and SMNVEV (reference sequence). Per the original data handling: Estimates of nucleated cell counts were drawn from the amplification of reference gene primers. Sequencing was performed with immunoSEQ multiplex PCR; in TCRdb, only in-frame clones are kept and a portion is missing. V and J calls and clone size are copied from that table; D and trimming were computed from the DNA. The data contain fewer than 95,000 clones, approximately 86% of them singletons. Sequencing was carried out using peripheral blood. This clonotype was obtained from a male donor with acute or convalescent COVID-19. The V gene is TRBV27, the J gene TRBJ2-7; 9 nucleotides agree with TRBD1. CDR3 region: CASRTGGRYEQYF. The CDR3 nucleotides read TGTGCCAGCAGAACAGGGGGCAGGTACGAGCAGTACTTC.